The rows below give T cell receptor beta chains drawn from one sample of a study of blood T cell repertoires in COVID-19. Assay used: immunoSEQ multiplex PCR; TCRdb lists only in-frame clones, some missing. The top ten clones hold about 5% of a sample with about 150,000 clones, around four fifths of them seen once. The sample was peripheral blood. The receptor set was obtained from a human donor in a cohort sampled during active COVID-19. Both conserved end residues are part of each CDR3. Fields, in order: clone size, V gene, J gene, D gene, CDR3 DNA, CDR3 protein. D genes are given only for firm matches. Not all rows give a size; the values are once, few, many and, for expanded clones, a class.

size: NA; V: TRBV5-6; J: TRBJ2-1; D: NA; DNA: TGTGCCAGCAGCTTGCCGCGCCTTCTCAGGGATGAGCAGTTCTTC; CDR3: CASSLPRLLRDEQFF
size: NA; V: TRBV5-1; J: TRBJ2-5; D: NA; DNA: TGCGCCAGCGCGATCGGGATGCAAGAGACCCAGTACTTC; CDR3: CASAIGMQETQYF
size: NA; V: TRBV3-1/TRBV3-2; J: TRBJ1-2; D: NA; DNA: TGTGCCAGCAGCCAAGAAACCCAGCTGGCAGGGCTCACCTATGGCTACACCTTC; CDR3: CASSQETQLAGLTYGYTF
size: once; V: TRBV2; J: TRBJ1-6; D: TRBD1; DNA: TGTGCCAGCAGTGATGACAGGGGGCGTTCACCCCTCCACTTT; CDR3: CASSDDRGRSPLHF
size: NA; V: TRBV30; J: TRBJ2-1; D: TRBD2; DNA: TGTGCCTGGAGCGGGGGACTAGCGAACTACAATGAGCAGTTCTTC; CDR3: CAWSGGLANYNEQFF
size: NA; V: TRBV5-6; J: TRBJ1-2; D: NA; DNA: TGTGCCAGCAAGTTTAACAGGGCGGGCTATGGCTACACCTTC; CDR3: CASKFNRAGYGYTF
size: NA; V: TRBV2; J: TRBJ1-4; D: NA; DNA: TGTGCCAGCAGTTCTCGAGAAACTAATGAAAAACTGTTTTTT; CDR3: CASSSRETNEKLFF
size: once; V: TRBV7-2; J: TRBJ1-6; D: NA; DNA: TGTGCCAGCAGCGCACAACCGGGGGAAGGGTCACCCCTCCACTTT; CDR3: CASSAQPGEGSPLHF
size: NA; V: TRBV7-8; J: TRBJ2-2; D: TRBD1; DNA: TGTGCCAGCAGCTTAGGGACAGGGGAAACCGGGGAGCTGTTTTTT; CDR3: CASSLGTGETGELFF
size: NA; V: TRBV19; J: TRBJ1-2; D: TRBD1; DNA: TGTGCCAGTAGTATCACTCGGCCAACAGGGGTTGGCTACACCTTC; CDR3: CASSITRPTGVGYTF
size: NA; V: TRBV19; J: TRBJ1-1; D: NA; DNA: TGTGCCAGTAGTATTTCTCGGGGTTTAAGGAACACTGAAGCTTTCTTT; CDR3: CASSISRGLRNTEAFF
size: once; V: TRBV5-4; J: TRBJ2-1; D: NA; DNA: TGTGCCAGCAGCTTTGAAGCGGTCTTGGATGAGCAGTTCTTC; CDR3: CASSFEAVLDEQFF
size: once; V: TRBV2; J: TRBJ2-7; D: TRBD1; DNA: TGTGCCACCTCCAAAATTGGACAGGGTCCCTACGAGCAGTACTTC; CDR3: CATSKIGQGPYEQYF
size: NA; V: TRBV7-8; J: TRBJ1-1; D: NA; DNA: TGTGCCAGCAGCTTAGGCAGCACTGAAGCTTTCTTT; CDR3: CASSLGSTEAFF
size: NA; V: TRBV5-1; J: TRBJ2-3; D: TRBD2; DNA: TGCGCCAGCAGCTCGGATACTAGCGGGGGGACAGATACGCAGTATTTT; CDR3: CASSSDTSGGTDTQYF
size: NA; V: TRBV29-1; J: TRBJ1-2; D: NA; DNA: TGCAGCGTTGAACCGAGGGGCTACACCTTC; CDR3: CSVEPRGYTF
size: few; V: TRBV11-3; J: TRBJ2-5; D: TRBD1; DNA: TGTGCCAGCAGCGCGACAGGGGGGACCCAAGAGACCCAGTACTTC; CDR3: CASSATGGTQETQYF
size: once; V: TRBV29-1; J: TRBJ1-2; D: TRBD1; DNA: TGCAGCGTTGGGGACAGGGGAGTCGGCTACACCTTC; CDR3: CSVGDRGVGYTF